This paragraph reports one TCR beta chain. These data come from a study of blood T cell repertoires in COVID-19. Assay: immunoSEQ multiplex PCR; the TCRdb copy retains only in-frame clones and omits some. The sample yields fewer than 30,000 clones, roughly 84% seen once. This CDR3 has 16 amino acids. With V trimmed by 2 bases and J by 7 bases, 5 bases remained unmatched. The germline gives CDR1 SGHNT, CDR2 YYREEE (reference sequence). This chain connects TRBV5-4 to TRBJ2-3, with 15 bases matching TRBD2. The receptor comes from a man in his 70s with active COVID-19. The source material was peripheral blood. The CDR3 DNA follows: TGTGCCAGCAGCTTTCGGACTAGCGGGGGGGCGAATACGCAGTATTTT. Protein: CASSFRTSGGANTQYF.